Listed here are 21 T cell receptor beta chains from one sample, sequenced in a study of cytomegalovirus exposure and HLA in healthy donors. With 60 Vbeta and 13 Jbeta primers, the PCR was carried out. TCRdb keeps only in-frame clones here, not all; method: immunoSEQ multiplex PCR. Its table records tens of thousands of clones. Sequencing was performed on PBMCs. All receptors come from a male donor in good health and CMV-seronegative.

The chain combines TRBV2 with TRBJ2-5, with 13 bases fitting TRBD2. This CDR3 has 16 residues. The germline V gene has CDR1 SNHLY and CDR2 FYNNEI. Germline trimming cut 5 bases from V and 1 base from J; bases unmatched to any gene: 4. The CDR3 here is CASSHTSGGAQETQYF. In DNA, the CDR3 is TGTGCCAGCAGTCATACTAGCGGGGGGGCCCAAGAGACCCAGTACTTC.

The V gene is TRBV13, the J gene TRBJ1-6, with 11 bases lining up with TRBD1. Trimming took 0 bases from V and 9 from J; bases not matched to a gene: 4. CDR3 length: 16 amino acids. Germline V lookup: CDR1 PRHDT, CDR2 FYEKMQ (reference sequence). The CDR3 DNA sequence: TGTGCCAGCAGCTTAGGGGGACAGGGGGATGGTTCACCCCTCCACTTT. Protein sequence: CASSLGGQGDGSPLHF.

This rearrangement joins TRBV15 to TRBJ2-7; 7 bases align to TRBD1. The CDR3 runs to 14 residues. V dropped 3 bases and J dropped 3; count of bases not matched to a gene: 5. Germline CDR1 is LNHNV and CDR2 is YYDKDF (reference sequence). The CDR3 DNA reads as TGTGCCACCAGCAGTTTTAGACAGGGCTACGAGCAGTACTTC. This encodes CATSSFRQGYEQYF.

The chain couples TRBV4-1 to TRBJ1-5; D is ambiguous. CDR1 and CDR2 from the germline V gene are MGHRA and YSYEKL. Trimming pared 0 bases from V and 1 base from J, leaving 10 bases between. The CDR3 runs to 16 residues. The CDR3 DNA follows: TGCGCCAGCAGCCAAGAAATTCTTTTGAGCAATCAGCCCCAGCATTTT. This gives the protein CASSQEILLSNQPQHF.

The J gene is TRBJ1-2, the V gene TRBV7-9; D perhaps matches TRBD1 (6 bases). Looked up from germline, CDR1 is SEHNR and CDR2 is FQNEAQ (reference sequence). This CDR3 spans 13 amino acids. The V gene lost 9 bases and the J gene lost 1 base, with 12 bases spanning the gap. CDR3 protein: CASTTGINYGYTF. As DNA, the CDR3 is TGTGCCAGTACTACAGGGATTAACTATGGCTACACCTTC.

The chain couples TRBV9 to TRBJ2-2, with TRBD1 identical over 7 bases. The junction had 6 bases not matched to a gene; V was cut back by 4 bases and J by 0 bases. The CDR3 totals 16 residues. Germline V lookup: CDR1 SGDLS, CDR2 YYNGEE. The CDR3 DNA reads TGTGCCAGCAGCCCGCGGACAGGCCCGAACACCGGGGAGCTGTTTTTT. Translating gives CASSPRTGPNTGELFF.

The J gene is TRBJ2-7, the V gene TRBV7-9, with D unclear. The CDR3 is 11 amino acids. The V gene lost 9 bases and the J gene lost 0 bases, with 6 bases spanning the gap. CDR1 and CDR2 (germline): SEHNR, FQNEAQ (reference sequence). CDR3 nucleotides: TGTGCCAGTACCGGCTCCTACGAGCAGTACTTC. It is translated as CASTGSYEQYF.

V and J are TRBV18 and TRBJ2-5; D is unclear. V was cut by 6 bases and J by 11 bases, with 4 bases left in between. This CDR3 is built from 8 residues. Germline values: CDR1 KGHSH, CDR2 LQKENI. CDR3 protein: CASSLQYF. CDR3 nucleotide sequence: TGTGCCAGCTCCTTGCAGTACTTC.

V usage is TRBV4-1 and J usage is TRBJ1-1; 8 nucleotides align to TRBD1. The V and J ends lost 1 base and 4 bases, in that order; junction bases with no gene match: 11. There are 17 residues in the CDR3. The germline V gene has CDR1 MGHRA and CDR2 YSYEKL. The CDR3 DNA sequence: TGCGCCAGCAGCCAAGCTGGAGGACAGGGAGGGGGCACTGAAGCTTTCTTT. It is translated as CASSQAGGQGGGTEAFF.

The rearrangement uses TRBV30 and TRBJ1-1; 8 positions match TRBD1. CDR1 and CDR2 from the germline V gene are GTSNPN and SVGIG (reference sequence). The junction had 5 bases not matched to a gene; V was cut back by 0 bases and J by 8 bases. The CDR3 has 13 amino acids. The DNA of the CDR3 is TGTGCCTGGAGTGTAGGTGGACAGGGCGAAGCTTTCTTT. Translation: CAWSVGGQGEAFF.

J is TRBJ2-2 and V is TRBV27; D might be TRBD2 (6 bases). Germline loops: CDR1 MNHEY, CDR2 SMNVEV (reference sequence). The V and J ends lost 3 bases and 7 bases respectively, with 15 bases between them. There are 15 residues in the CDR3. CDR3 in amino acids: CASSFPSDLGGELFF. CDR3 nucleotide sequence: TGTGCCAGCAGTTTCCCTAGCGACCTAGGCGGGGAGCTGTTTTTT.

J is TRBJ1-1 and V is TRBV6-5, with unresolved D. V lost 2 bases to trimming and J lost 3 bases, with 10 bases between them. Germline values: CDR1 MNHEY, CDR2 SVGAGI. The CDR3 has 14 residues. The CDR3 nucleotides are TGTGCCAGCAGTTACGGGTTGAGGGACACTGAAGCTTTCTTT. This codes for CASSYGLRDTEAFF.

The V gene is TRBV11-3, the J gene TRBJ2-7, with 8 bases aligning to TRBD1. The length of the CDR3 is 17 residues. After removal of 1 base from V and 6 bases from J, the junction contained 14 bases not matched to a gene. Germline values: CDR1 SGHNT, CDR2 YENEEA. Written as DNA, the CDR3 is TGTGCCAGCAGCTTAGGTGGATTTGGACAGGGCCGAGGCGAGCAGTACTTC. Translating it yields CASSLGGFGQGRGEQYF.

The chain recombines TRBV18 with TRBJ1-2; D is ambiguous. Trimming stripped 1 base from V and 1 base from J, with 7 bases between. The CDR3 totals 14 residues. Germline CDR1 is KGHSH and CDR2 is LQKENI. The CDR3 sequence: CASSPRQFNYGYTF. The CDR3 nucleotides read TGTGCCAGCTCACCACGGCAGTTTAACTATGGCTACACCTTC.

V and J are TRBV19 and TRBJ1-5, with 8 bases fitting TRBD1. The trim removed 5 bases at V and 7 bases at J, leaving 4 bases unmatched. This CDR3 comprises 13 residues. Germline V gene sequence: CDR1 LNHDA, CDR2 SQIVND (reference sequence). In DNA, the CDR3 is TGTGCCAGTAGTGTGGACAGGGAACAGCCCCAGCATTTT. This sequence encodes CASSVDREQPQHF.

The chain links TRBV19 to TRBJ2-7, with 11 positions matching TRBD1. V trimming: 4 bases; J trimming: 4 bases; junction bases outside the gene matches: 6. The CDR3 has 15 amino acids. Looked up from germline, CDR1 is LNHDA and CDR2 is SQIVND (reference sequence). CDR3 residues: CASSTRTGGLYEQYF. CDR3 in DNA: TGTGCCAGTAGTACCCGGACAGGGGGCTTATACGAGCAGTACTTC.

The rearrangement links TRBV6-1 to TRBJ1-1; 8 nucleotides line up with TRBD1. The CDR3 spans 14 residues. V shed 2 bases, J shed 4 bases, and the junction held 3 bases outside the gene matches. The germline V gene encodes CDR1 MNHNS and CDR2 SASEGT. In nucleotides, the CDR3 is TGTGCCAGCAGTGAATTCAGGGGGCCCACTGAAGCTTTCTTT. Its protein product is CASSEFRGPTEAFF.

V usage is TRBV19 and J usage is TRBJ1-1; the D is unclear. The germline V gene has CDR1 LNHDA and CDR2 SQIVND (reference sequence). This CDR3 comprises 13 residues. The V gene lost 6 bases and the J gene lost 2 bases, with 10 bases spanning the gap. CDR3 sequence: CASSYKINTEAFF. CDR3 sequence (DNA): TGTGCCAGTAGCTATAAGATAAACACTGAAGCTTTCTTT.

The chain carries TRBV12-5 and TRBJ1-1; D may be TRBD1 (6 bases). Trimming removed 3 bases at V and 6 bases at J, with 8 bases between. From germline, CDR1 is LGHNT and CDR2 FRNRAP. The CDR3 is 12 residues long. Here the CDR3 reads CASGFGGSEAFF. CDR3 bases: TGTGCTAGTGGTTTTGGGGGCTCTGAAGCTTTCTTT.

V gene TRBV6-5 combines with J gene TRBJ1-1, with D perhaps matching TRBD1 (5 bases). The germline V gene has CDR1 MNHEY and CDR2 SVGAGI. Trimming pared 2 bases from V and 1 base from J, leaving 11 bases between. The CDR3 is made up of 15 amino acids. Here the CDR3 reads CASSYGTARNTEAFF. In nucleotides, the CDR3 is TGTGCCAGCAGTTACGGGACTGCTAGGAACACTGAAGCTTTCTTT.

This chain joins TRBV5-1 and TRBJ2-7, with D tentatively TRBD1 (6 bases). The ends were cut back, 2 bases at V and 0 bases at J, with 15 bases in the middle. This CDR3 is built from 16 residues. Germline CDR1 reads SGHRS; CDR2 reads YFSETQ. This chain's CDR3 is CASSLGGPGVSYEQYF. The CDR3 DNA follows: TGCGCCAGCAGCTTAGGGGGTCCAGGGGTCTCCTACGAGCAGTACTTC.